The source of this T cell receptor (beta chain) is a study of radiotherapy plus CTLA-4 blockade in lung cancer. Data came from immunoSEQ multiplex PCR; TCRdb stores just in-frame clones and leaves some out. The table has tens of thousands of clones, about four fifths seen once; the top ten hold approximately 22%. Trimming removed 7 bases from V and 7 bases from J; junction bases left unmatched: 6. This CDR3 contains 14 residues. Germline V gives CDR1 MNHEY, CDR2 SVGAGI. The chain employs TRBV6-5 and TRBJ1-4; the match to TRBD1 covers 10 bases. The sequenced sample was peripheral blood, obtained from a patient treated with radiotherapy plus ipilimumab. This receptor was identified in a human donor with non-small cell lung cancer whose response to radiotherapy plus ipilimumab could not be evaluated. Some clones in this sample may be carry-over from other donors' samples. CDR3 in amino acids: CASTWDRGAEKLFF. CDR3 nucleotides: TGTGCCAGCACTTGGGACAGGGGTGCTGAAAAACTGTTTTTT.